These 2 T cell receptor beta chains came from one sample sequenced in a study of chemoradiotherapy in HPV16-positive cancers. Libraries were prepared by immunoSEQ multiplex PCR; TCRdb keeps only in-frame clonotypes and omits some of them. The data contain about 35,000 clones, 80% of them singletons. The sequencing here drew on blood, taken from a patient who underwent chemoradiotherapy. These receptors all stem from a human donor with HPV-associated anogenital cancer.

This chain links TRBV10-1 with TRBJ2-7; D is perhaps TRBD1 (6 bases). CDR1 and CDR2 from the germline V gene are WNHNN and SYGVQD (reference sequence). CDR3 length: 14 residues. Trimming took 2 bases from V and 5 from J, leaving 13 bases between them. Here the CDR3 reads CASSEGQGLDEQYF. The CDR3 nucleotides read TGCGCCAGCAGTGAGGGGCAGGGGTTGGACGAGCAGTACTTC.

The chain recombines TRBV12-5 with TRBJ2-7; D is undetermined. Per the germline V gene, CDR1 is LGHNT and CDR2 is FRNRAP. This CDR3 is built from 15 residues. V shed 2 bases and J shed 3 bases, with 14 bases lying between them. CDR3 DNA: TGTGCTAGTGGTTTGAAGGTGGCAGCGATCTACGAGCAGTACTTC. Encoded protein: CASGLKVAAIYEQYF.